The rows below give T cell receptor beta chains drawn from one sample of a study of blood T cell repertoires in COVID-19. Clones were read by immunoSEQ multiplex PCR, and TCRdb kept only the in-frame ones, dropping some. The table records around 100,000 clones, about 77% of them present only once. The sample consisted of peripheral blood. The receptors derive from a man between 65 and 85 years old with active or convalescent COVID-19. CDR3s include the opening cysteine and the closing phenylalanine or tryptophan. The order of the fields is CDR3 protein, CDR3 DNA, CDR3 length, J gene, clone size, D gene, V gene. The D gene is left open where the match is weak. For some rows the clone size is stated as once, few or many, or as a class when expanded; others skip it.

CASTQKETQYF TGTGCCAGCACCCAAAAAGAGACCCAGTACTTC 11 TRBJ2-5 - - TRBV6-5
CASSRQGLYEQYF TGTGCCAGCTCGCGACAGGGCCTCTACGAGCAGTACTTC 13 TRBJ2-7 - TRBD1 TRBV18
CATSRDRGGSYNEQFF TGTGCCACCAGCAGAGATCGGGGGGGTTCCTACAATGAGCAGTTCTTC 16 TRBJ2-1 once TRBD2 TRBV15
CASSAIGDRGGYEQYF TGTGCCAGCAGTGCTATCGGGGACAGGGGAGGCTACGAGCAGTACTTC 16 TRBJ2-7 - TRBD1 TRBV2
CASSSQVHYGYTF TGTGCCAGCAGTTCCCAGGTTCACTATGGCTACACCTTC 13 TRBJ1-2 - - TRBV6-5
CASSNGRGPEGETQYF TGTGCCAGTAGTAATGGGCGGGGTCCCGAAGGAGAGACCCAGTACTTC 16 TRBJ2-5 - - TRBV19
CASSPLLRRDTEAFF TGTGCCAGCAGCCCCCTTCTGAGACGGGACACTGAAGCTTTCTTT 15 TRBJ1-1 few - TRBV9
CASSSGTGVNTGELFF TGTGCCAGCAGTTCGGGGACAGGGGTGAACACCGGGGAGCTGTTTTTT 16 TRBJ2-2 - TRBD1 TRBV28
CASSQTRGYGYTF TGCGCCAGCAGCCAGACCCGGGGATATGGCTACACCTTC 13 TRBJ1-2 - - TRBV4-3
CATSGSADSGNTIYF TGTGCCACCAGTGGCAGTGCTGACTCTGGAAACACCATATATTTT 15 TRBJ1-3 once - TRBV24-1
CASSNCGVGTGIRNTIYF - 18 TRBJ1-3 - - TRBV21-1
CASSQGLSGNNQPQHF TGTGCCAGCAGCCAAGGCCTATCGGGGAACAATCAGCCCCAGCATTTT 16 TRBJ1-5 - - TRBV3-1/TRBV3-2
CASSPTGYNEQFF TGTGCCAGCAGCCCGACAGGGTACAATGAGCAGTTCTTC 13 TRBJ2-1 - TRBD1 TRBV7-8
CASSQGGTAKNIQYF TGTGCCAGCAGCCAAGGAGGGACAGCGAAAAACATTCAGTACTTC 15 TRBJ2-4 - TRBD1 TRBV14
CASSINVGGNAFF TGTGCCAGCAGTATAAACGTCGGGGGGAATGCTTTCTTT 13 TRBJ1-1 once - TRBV27
CASSPGQVKSGELFF TGTGCCAGCTCACCCGGTCAGGTGAAATCCGGGGAGCTGTTTTTT 15 TRBJ2-2 - - TRBV18